These 24 T cell receptor beta chains were sequenced from one sample in a study of blood T cell repertoires in COVID-19. Clones were sequenced by immunoSEQ multiplex PCR, and TCRdb holds only the in-frame ones, with some missing. The data show 250,000 to 400,000 clones, roughly 90% seen once. Sequencing was performed on peripheral blood. These receptors originate from a woman aged 25 to 45 with COVID-19, enrolled during active disease.

The chain links TRBV7-3 to TRBJ2-1; tentatively, D is TRBD1 (5 bases). V dropped 5 bases and J dropped 0 bases, with 8 bases sitting between them. The CDR3 runs 14 residues. Germline CDR1 reads SGHTA; CDR2 reads FQGTGA. The chain's CDR3 is CASSPQVSYNEQFF. In nucleotides, the CDR3 is TGTGCCAGCAGCCCACAGGTCTCCTACAATGAGCAGTTCTTC.

CDR3 loop: CASTNRQGYNQPQHF. CDR3 nucleotide sequence: TGTGCCAGTACAAACCGACAGGGCTACAATCAGCCCCAGCATTTT. The V call is TRBV6-5, the J call TRBJ1-5; 7 bases fit TRBD1. The length of the CDR3 is 15 residues. Per the germline V gene, CDR1 is MNHEY and CDR2 is SVGAGI. The junction had 11 bases not matched to a gene; V was cut back by 9 bases and J by 3 bases.

The chain has TRBV15 and TRBJ2-4; D is possibly TRBD2 (6 bases). The CDR3 loop spans 15 amino acids. Trimming pared 2 bases from V and 6 bases from J, leaving 14 bases between. Germline V gives CDR1 LNHNV, CDR2 YYDKDF (reference sequence). CDR3 sequence: CATSRYAQGLNIQYF. CDR3 nucleotide sequence: TGTGCCACCAGCAGATACGCGCAGGGACTAAACATTCAGTACTTC.

This clone was recorded only once. V and J are TRBV25-1 and TRBJ2-3; D call uncertain. The CDR3 runs 12 residues. The germline CDR1 and CDR2 sequences are MGHDK and SYGVNS. Trimming took off 1 base at V and 6 bases at J, with 5 bases between the two ends. In DNA, the CDR3 is TGTGCCAGCAGTGAATTGCGGGATACGCAGTATTTT. Protein product: CASSELRDTQYF.

The chain combines TRBV29-1 with TRBJ2-1; possible D gene TRBD1, 5 bases. V was shortened by 7 bases and J by 2 bases, with 18 bases between the two germline ends. This CDR3 is built from 15 residues. Germline lookup yields CDR1 SQVTM and CDR2 ANQGSEA. The CDR3 DNA sequence: TGCAGCGGAAGAGTAGGGGAAATCCCCTACAATGAGCAGTTCTTC. Its translation: CSGRVGEIPYNEQFF.

The chain joins TRBV19 to TRBJ2-1; maybe TRBD2 (5 bases). Germline V gene sequence: CDR1 LNHDA, CDR2 SQIVND (reference sequence). The CDR3 consists of 14 residues. Trimming left V 4 bases short and J 5 bases short, with 12 bases between. The CDR3 sequence: CASSRASQDNEQFF. The CDR3 DNA reads as TGTGCCAGTAGTAGGGCTAGCCAAGACAATGAGCAGTTCTTC.

The rearrangement links TRBV27 to TRBJ2-4; D possibly corresponds to TRBD2 (6 bases). The germline gives CDR1 MNHEY, CDR2 SMNVEV (reference sequence). Trimming removed 6 bases at V and 0 bases at J, with 15 bases between. The CDR3 is 16 amino acids. This CDR3 reads CASSPVTSLAKNIQYF. For the CDR3, the DNA is TGTGCCAGCAGCCCTGTGACTAGTTTAGCCAAAAACATTCAGTACTTC.

J is TRBJ2-7 and V is TRBV7-9; 10 bases align to TRBD1. The CDR3 runs to 14 residues. Germline CDR1 reads SEHNR; CDR2 reads FQNEAQ (reference sequence). With 5 bases clipped from V and 7 bases from J, the junction kept 8 bases outside the gene matches. CDR3 DNA sequence: TGTGCCAGCAGCCCACCTGGGACAGGGGAAGAGCAGTACTTC. Translating it yields CASSPPGTGEEQYF.

This clone has more than one count but fewer than ten. The chain couples TRBV25-1 to TRBJ1-2; D may be TRBD1 (6 bases). Trimming left V 3 bases short and J 7 bases short, with 18 bases between. Germline assignment: CDR1 MGHDK and CDR2 SYGVNS. The CDR3 is made up of 15 amino acids. CDR3 residues: CASSDGGAQGIGYTF. In nucleotides, the CDR3 is TGTGCCAGCAGTGACGGGGGGGCCCAGGGAATTGGCTACACCTTC.

The rearrangement joins TRBV15 to TRBJ2-1; D is perhaps TRBD1 (5 bases). Germline V CDR1 and CDR2: LNHNV, YYDKDF (reference sequence). The CDR3 is 14 amino acids. V dropped 0 bases and J dropped 7 bases, with 10 bases sitting between them. CDR3 in amino acids: CATSRDEAGNEQFF. The CDR3 bases are TGTGCCACCAGCAGAGATGAGGCAGGGAATGAGCAGTTCTTC.

This sequence joins TRBV4-1 and TRBJ1-5, with D possibly matching TRBD1 (6 bases). Trimming removed 3 bases at V and 5 bases at J, with 14 bases between. Per germline, CDR1 MGHRA and CDR2 YSYEKL. The CDR3 covers 15 residues. As DNA, the CDR3 is TGCGCCAGCAGCCAGGATGAACAGGGTTATCAGCCCCAGCATTTT. Protein: CASSQDEQGYQPQHF.

This chain joins TRBV19 and TRBJ2-7; the match to TRBD1 covers 8 bases. In germline, CDR1 is LNHDA, CDR2 SQIVND (reference sequence). V shed 3 bases, J shed 4 bases, and the junction held 8 bases outside the gene matches. The CDR3 contains 15 residues. CDR3 DNA: TGTGCCAGTAGTATTAGGGGACAGGCGTCTTACGAGCAGTACTTC. This translates into CASSIRGQASYEQYF.

The chain is built from TRBV6-6 and TRBJ1-2; 10 nucleotides align to TRBD1. The germline CDR1 and CDR2 sequences are MNHNY and SVGAGI (reference sequence). Germline trimming cut 5 bases from V and 1 base from J; bases unmatched to any gene: 13. The CDR3 has 18 amino acids. CDR3 nucleotide sequence: TGTGCCAGCAGTCCTTCGTCCGGGACAGGGGCCATTAACTATGGCTACACCTTC. It encodes CASSPSSGTGAINYGYTF.

The chain links TRBV28 to TRBJ1-5, with D uncertain. V shed 6 bases and J shed 0 bases, with 12 bases lying between them. There are 15 residues in the CDR3. CDR1 is MDHEN, CDR2 SYDVKM, per germline. The CDR3 sequence: CASSLGDHSNQPQHF. CDR3 in DNA: TGTGCCAGCAGCCTCGGGGATCATAGCAATCAGCCCCAGCATTTT.

CDR3 bases: TGCGCCAGCAGCATAGAAGCTGATCCTACCTTCTACGAGCAGTACTTC. Its translation is CASSIEADPTFYEQYF. This chain joins TRBV5-1 and TRBJ2-7, with unresolved D. The CDR3 contains 16 residues. Germline V CDR1 and CDR2: SGHRS, YFSETQ. Trimming removed 4 bases from V and 3 bases from J, with 20 bases in between. Full variable domain (outside the CDR3, taken from reference TRBV5-1 and TRBJ2-7): KAGVTQTPRYLIKTRGQQVTLSCSPISGHRSVSWYQQTPGQGLQFLFEYFSETQRNKGNFPGRFSGRQFSNSRSEMNVSTLELGDSALYLCASSIEADPTFYEQYFGPGTRLTVT.

This clone has a handful of counts. The chain carries TRBV29-1 and TRBJ1-1, with a weak D call TRBD1 (5 bases). This CDR3 contains 12 residues. CDR1 SQVTM and CDR2 ANQGSEA come from the germline V gene. Trimming shortened V by 5 bases and J by 12 bases, and 19 bases separated the two germline ends. The chain's CDR3 is CSVTGWEGKPFF. The CDR3 DNA reads TGCAGCGTTACAGGTTGGGAGGGGAAACCTTTCTTT.

The gene calls are TRBV20-1 and TRBJ2-5; 8 bases agree with TRBD1. Germline assignment: CDR1 DFQATT and CDR2 SNEGSKA (reference sequence). The CDR3 spans 13 residues. With V trimmed by 3 bases and J by 4 bases, 4 bases remained unmatched. The DNA of the CDR3 is TGCAGTGCTAGTCGGACAGGGTCAGAGACCCAGTACTTC. Its protein product is CSASRTGSETQYF.

The rearrangement joins TRBV3-1 (or the pseudogene TRBV3-2) to TRBJ2-7, with D uncertain. The CDR3 runs to 14 residues. V was pared by 0 bases and J by 6 bases, with 12 bases between. In germline, CDR1 is LGHDT, CDR2 YNNKEL (reference sequence). CDR3 DNA sequence: TGTGCCAGCAGCCAAGATAACTTCCCCCGCGAGCAGTACTTC. Translated, it gives CASSQDNFPREQYF.

The V and J genes are TRBV27 and TRBJ2-1; 10 bases fit TRBD2. Unmatched junction bases numbered 14, after V lost 1 base and J lost 8 bases. This CDR3 is built from 18 residues. Germline-derived CDR1 and CDR2 are MNHEY and SMNVEV (reference sequence). CDR3: CASSLYSRAGGPYDEQFF. The CDR3 DNA reads as TGTGCCAGCAGTTTATACAGTCGAGCGGGAGGGCCATACGATGAGCAGTTCTTC.

This chain links TRBV12-3 or TRBV12-4 with TRBJ2-1, with D tentatively TRBD2 (5 bases). CDR3 length equals 13 residues. V lost 4 bases and J 4 bases, leaving 8 bases between the germline ends. This CDR3 reads CASSSSGYNEQFF. The CDR3 DNA reads TGTGCCAGCAGTTCCAGCGGTTACAATGAGCAGTTCTTC.

This chain joins TRBV10-1 and TRBJ2-7, with 9 positions matching TRBD2. Germline assignment: CDR1 WNHNN and CDR2 SYGVQD (reference sequence). V dropped 2 bases and J dropped 4; count of bases not matched to a gene: 9. The CDR3 is 16 amino acids. The CDR3 sequence: CASSEARLAVPYEQYF. In DNA form, the CDR3 reads TGCGCCAGCAGTGAGGCCCGACTAGCGGTGCCATACGAGCAGTACTTC.

V gene TRBV5-1 combines with J gene TRBJ2-1; D is unresolved. Germline V lookup: CDR1 SGHRS, CDR2 YFSETQ. Trimming shortened V by 0 bases and J by 1 base, and 8 bases separated the two germline ends. This CDR3 comprises 15 residues. CDR3 loop: CASSLAIVSYNEQFF. Written as DNA, the CDR3 is TGCGCCAGCAGCTTGGCCATAGTGTCCTACAATGAGCAGTTCTTC.

This chain links TRBV29-1 with TRBJ2-4; TRBD1 aligns across 10 bases. After removal of 7 bases from V and 0 bases from J, the junction contained 15 bases not matched to a gene. The germline V gene encodes CDR1 SQVTM and CDR2 ANQGSEA. CDR3 length equals 18 residues. CDR3 amino acids: CSARYRGQGSLAKNIQYF. CDR3 nucleotide sequence: TGCAGCGCCCGGTACCGGGGACAGGGGTCTCTAGCCAAAAACATTCAGTACTTC.

V is TRBV6-5 and J is TRBJ1-1, with D unresolved. Germline CDR1 reads MNHEY; CDR2 reads SVGAGI. This CDR3 spans 16 amino acids. V lost 0 bases to trimming and J lost 2 bases, with 13 bases between them. The DNA for the CDR3 is TGTGCCAGCAGTTACTCGATAGAGGCAATAAACACTGAAGCTTTCTTT. Its translation: CASSYSIEAINTEAFF.